The 17 T cell receptor beta chains listed next were all sequenced from one sample in a study of beta chain features in type 1 diabetes (dated by TCRdb to 2017 to 2018). What the work shows at the level of the full study, not this receptor alone: In all four CD4+ subsets, TCRB CDR3 length was moderately but significantly shorter in type 1 diabetes patients.

No antigen is known for these receptors. Library prep was done by the immunoSEQ multiplex PCR assay. All of the isolated RNA was reverse transcribed with the High Capacity cDNA Reverse Transcription Kit, so expressed TCRB transcripts were sequenced. This is the immuneACCESS table as TCRdb keeps it, with only in-frame sequences that have V and J called. A part of the clones is gone; compared with another copy, unresolved V genes explain less than half, and the rest is unexplained. This sample gives a few hundred thousand clones in total; over 10% of them show up just once. The ten most abundant clones make up over 0.008% of the sample. What was sequenced was naive CD4+ T cells from blood. The cell subset or site label for this specimen denotes: true naive CD4+ T cells. These receptors originate from a woman between 18 and 29 years old with type 1 diabetes.

This chain connects TRBV5-4 to TRBJ1-4; the D gene is possibly TRBD1 (5 bases). The V gene lost 4 bases and the J gene lost 5 bases, with 12 bases spanning the gap. The CDR3 totals 14 residues. Germline V lookup: CDR1 SGHNT, CDR2 YYREEE (reference sequence). CDR3 DNA: TGTGCCAGCAGCCGGGGGGAAGGAAATGAAAAACTGTTTTTT. Its protein product is CASSRGEGNEKLFF.

The chain has TRBV5-5 and TRBJ2-3; TRBD2 matches 9 bases. This CDR3 spans 16 amino acids. Trimming took 4 bases from V and 5 from J; bases not matched to a gene: 11. Germline values: CDR1 SGHKS, CDR2 YYEKEE (reference sequence). This CDR3 reads CASSLGPSGAGDTQYF. CDR3 sequence (DNA): TGTGCCAGCAGCCTTGGCCCTAGCGGGGCGGGAGATACGCAGTATTTT. Together with reference TRBV5-5 and TRBJ2-3, the CDR3 gives the full variable domain: DAGVTQSPTHLIKTRGQQVTLRCSPISGHKSVSWYQQVLGQGPQFIFQYYEKEERGRGNFPDRFSARQFPNYSSELNVNALLLGDSALYLCASSLGPSGAGDTQYFGPGTRLTVL.

This clone appeared a few times. The rearrangement links TRBV29-1 to TRBJ2-5; 7 nucleotides align to TRBD1. Germline CDR1 reads SQVTM; CDR2 reads ANQGSEA. This CDR3 region has 15 residues. J gave up 2 bases and V 4 bases, and 10 bases lay outside the gene matches. CDR3 in DNA: TGCAGCGTTGCTGGAACATCGGGACAGCAAGAGACCCAGTACTTC. Protein sequence: CSVAGTSGQQETQYF.

This chain uses TRBV11-2 with TRBJ2-3, with 7 positions matching TRBD1. CDR1 is SGHAT and CDR2 is FQNNGV in the germline V gene. The CDR3 contains 16 residues. With 5 bases clipped from V and 3 bases from J, the junction kept 11 bases outside the gene matches. Written as DNA, the CDR3 is TGTGCCAGCAGCCCCCGTAGGGACAGTCGTACAGATACGCAGTATTTT. This translates into CASSPRRDSRTDTQYF.

This clone has a handful of counts. The rearrangement links TRBV5-4 to TRBJ2-3; D unclear. The germline V gene has CDR1 SGHNT and CDR2 YYREEE (reference sequence). The CDR3 loop spans 10 amino acids. V lost 7 bases to trimming and J lost 5 bases, with 5 bases between them. The CDR3 loop reads CASGRDTQYF. The CDR3, as DNA: TGTGCCAGCGGGCGAGATACGCAGTATTTT.

This clone was found a few times. A read error may produce the germline difference seen at one junction end. J is TRBJ1-1 and V is TRBV13; 7 nucleotides align to TRBD1. The length of the CDR3 is 16 residues. The V gene's germline CDR1 is PRHDT and CDR2 FYEKMQ (reference sequence). CDR3 loop: CASSLGGRTGPTEAFF. For the CDR3, the DNA is TGTGCCAGCAGCCTAGGTGGGAGGACAGGCCCCACTGAAGCTTTCTTT.

The chain couples TRBV5-4 to TRBJ2-1; D not certain. The CDR3 contains 13 residues. CDR1 is SGHNT, CDR2 YYREEE, per germline (reference sequence). V was cut by 0 bases and J by 10 bases, with 11 bases left in between. CDR3 in amino acids: CASSLGASREQFF. CDR3 coding DNA: TGTGCCAGCAGCTTGGGGGCAAGCAGGGAGCAGTTCTTC.

This clone has only a few counts. The chain recombines TRBV7-2 with TRBJ2-5, with D possibly matching TRBD1 (6 bases). The ends were cut back, 5 bases at V and 6 bases at J, with 13 bases in the middle. The CDR3 has 13 amino acids. Germline values: CDR1 SGHTA, CDR2 FQGNSA. In nucleotides, the CDR3 is TGTGCCAGCAGCCCAACAGGGTGGCAGACCCAGTACTTC. Its translation is CASSPTGWQTQYF.

A word on this clone: The sample has other DNA sequences that encode this CDR3 too. The V and J genes are TRBV9 and TRBJ2-5; D uncertain. Trimming left V 3 bases short and J 3 bases short, with 3 bases between. Germline-derived CDR1 and CDR2 are SGDLS and YYNGEE. The CDR3 totals 11 residues. The CDR3 region has the DNA TGTGCCAGCAGCGCCGAAGAGACCCAGTACTTC. It codes for CASSAEETQYF.

The CDR3 DNA reads TGTGCCAGCAGCCCCGACAGGGACTACGAGCAGTACTTC. The encoded protein is CASSPDRDYEQYF. The rearrangement joins TRBV2 to TRBJ2-7, with 7 bases identical to TRBD1. From germline, CDR1 is SNHLY and CDR2 FYNNEI. This CDR3 has 13 amino acids. The V segment lost 6 bases and the J segment 3 bases; nucleotides outside the gene matches: 5.

This chain links TRBV5-4 with TRBJ2-3, with 7 positions matching TRBD2. Per germline, CDR1 SGHNT and CDR2 YYREEE (reference sequence). The length of the CDR3 is 14 residues. The J segment lost 6 bases and the V segment lost 1 base, leaving 5 bases of the junction unmatched. The chain's CDR3 is CASSLRRGSDTQYF. CDR3 nucleotides: TGTGCCAGCAGCTTGAGGCGGGGGAGTGATACGCAGTATTTT.

This chain uses TRBV19 with TRBJ2-7; tentative D call: TRBD1 (6 bases). V lost 6 bases and J lost 0, with 15 bases in between. The CDR3 runs 15 residues. CDR1 is LNHDA and CDR2 is SQIVND in the germline V gene (reference sequence). CDR3: CASSWEQGGSYEQYF. Here the CDR3 DNA reads TGTGCCAGTAGCTGGGAACAGGGCGGCTCCTACGAGCAGTACTTC.

This clone was recorded a few times. The chain combines TRBV11-2 with TRBJ1-1; D is unresolved. V lost 3 bases and J lost 4, with 9 bases in between. Germline V gives CDR1 SGHAT, CDR2 FQNNGV. This CDR3 has 13 amino acids. For the CDR3, the DNA is TGTGCCAGCAGCTTCCAGGTTCCCACTGAAGCTTTCTTT. It is translated as CASSFQVPTEAFF.

The V call is TRBV28, the J call TRBJ2-7; 12 positions agree with TRBD2. This CDR3 comprises 18 residues. The germline V gene encodes CDR1 MDHEN and CDR2 SYDVKM. J gave up 0 bases and V 5 bases, and 11 bases lay outside the gene matches. CDR3: CASSLPPMTSGSSYEQYF. The CDR3 nucleotides are TGTGCCAGCAGTCTACCCCCCATGACTAGCGGGAGCTCCTACGAGCAGTACTTC.

V and J are TRBV5-1 and TRBJ2-1; 7 nucleotides match TRBD2. The CDR3 is made up of 15 amino acids. Germline-derived CDR1 and CDR2 are SGHRS and YFSETQ. The J segment lost 11 bases and the V segment lost 3 bases, leaving 14 bases of the junction unmatched. The CDR3 here is CASSWSGSGDPKQFF. The CDR3 DNA is TGCGCCAGCAGCTGGAGTGGCAGCGGGGACCCCAAGCAGTTCTTC.

The chain links TRBV5-1 to TRBJ2-1, with 11 bases fitting TRBD2. This CDR3 has 16 residues. Germline-derived CDR1 and CDR2 are SGHRS and YFSETQ. V dropped 0 bases and J dropped 3; count of bases not matched to a gene: 2. This CDR3 reads CASSLAGTSGYNEQFF. The CDR3 DNA is TGCGCCAGCAGCTTGGCCGGGACTAGCGGCTACAATGAGCAGTTCTTC.

The chain joins TRBV18 to TRBJ2-3, with 9 bases lining up with TRBD1. The V gene end was trimmed by 6 bases and the J gene end by 6 bases; junction bases not matched to a gene: 10. Germline CDR1 is KGHSH and CDR2 is LQKENI. This CDR3 has 15 residues. The CDR3 sequence is CASSRRDREVDTQYF. The CDR3 region has the DNA TGTGCCAGCTCTCGCCGGGACAGGGAAGTGGATACGCAGTATTTT. The full variable domain, in which reference TRBV18 and TRBJ2-3 provide the parts outside the CDR3, is NAGVMQNPRHLVRRRGQEARLRCSPMKGHSHVYWYRQLPEEGLKFMVYLQKENIIDESGMPKERFSAEFPKEGPSILRIQQVVRGDSAAYFCASSRRDREVDTQYFGPGTRLTVL.